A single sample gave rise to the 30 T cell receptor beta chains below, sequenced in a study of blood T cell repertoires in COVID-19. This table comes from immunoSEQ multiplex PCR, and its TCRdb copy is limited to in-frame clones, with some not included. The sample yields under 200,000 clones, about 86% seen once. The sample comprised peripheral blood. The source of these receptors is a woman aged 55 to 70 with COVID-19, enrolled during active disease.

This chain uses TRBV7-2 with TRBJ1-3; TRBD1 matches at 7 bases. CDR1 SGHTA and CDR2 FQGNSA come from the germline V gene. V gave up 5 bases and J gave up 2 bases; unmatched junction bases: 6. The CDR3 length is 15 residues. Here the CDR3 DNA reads TGTGCCAGCAGCACCTCCGGGACAGCTGGAAACACCATATATTTT. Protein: CASSTSGTAGNTIYF.

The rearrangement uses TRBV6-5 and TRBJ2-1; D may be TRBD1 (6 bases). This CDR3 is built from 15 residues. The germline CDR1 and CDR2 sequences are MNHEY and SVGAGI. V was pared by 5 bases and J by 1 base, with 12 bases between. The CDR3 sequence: CASSLDRRSYNEQFF. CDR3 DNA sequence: TGTGCCAGCAGTCTTGACAGGAGATCCTACAATGAGCAGTTCTTC.

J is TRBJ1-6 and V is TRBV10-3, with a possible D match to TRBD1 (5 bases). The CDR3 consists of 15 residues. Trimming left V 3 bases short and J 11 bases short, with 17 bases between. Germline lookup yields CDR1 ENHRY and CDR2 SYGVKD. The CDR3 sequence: CAISDVGALGTPLHF. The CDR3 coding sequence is TGTGCCATCAGTGACGTTGGGGCCCTGGGGACACCCCTCCACTTT.

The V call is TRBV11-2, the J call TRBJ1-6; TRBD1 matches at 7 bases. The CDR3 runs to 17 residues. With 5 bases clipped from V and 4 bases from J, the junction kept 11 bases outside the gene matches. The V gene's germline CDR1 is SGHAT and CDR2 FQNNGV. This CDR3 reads CASSPQGTAIYNSPLHF. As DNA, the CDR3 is TGTGCCAGCAGCCCCCAGGGGACAGCTATTTATAATTCACCCCTCCACTTT. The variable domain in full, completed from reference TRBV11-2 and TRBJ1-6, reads EAGVAQSPRYKIIEKRQSVAFWCNPISGHATLYWYQQILGQGPKLLIQFQNNGVVDDSQLPKDRFSAERLKGVDSTLKIQPAKLEDSAVYLCASSPQGTAIYNSPLHFGNGTRLTVT.

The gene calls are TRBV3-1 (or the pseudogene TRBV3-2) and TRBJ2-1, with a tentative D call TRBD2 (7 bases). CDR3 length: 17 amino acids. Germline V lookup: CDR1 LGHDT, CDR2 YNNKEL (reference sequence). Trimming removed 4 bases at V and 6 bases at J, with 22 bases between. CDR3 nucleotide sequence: TGTGCCAGCAGCCCTTTGGGGGGGACTGGGGGGCGCAATGAGCAGTTCTTC. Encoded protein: CASSPLGGTGGRNEQFF.

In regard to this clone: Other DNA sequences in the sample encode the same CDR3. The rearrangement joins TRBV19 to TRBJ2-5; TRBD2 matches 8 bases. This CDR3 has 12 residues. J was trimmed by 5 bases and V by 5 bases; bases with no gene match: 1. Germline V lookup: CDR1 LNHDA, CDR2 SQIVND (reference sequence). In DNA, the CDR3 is TGTGCCAGTAGTGCGGGGGGTGAGACCCAGTACTTC. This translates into CASSAGGETQYF.

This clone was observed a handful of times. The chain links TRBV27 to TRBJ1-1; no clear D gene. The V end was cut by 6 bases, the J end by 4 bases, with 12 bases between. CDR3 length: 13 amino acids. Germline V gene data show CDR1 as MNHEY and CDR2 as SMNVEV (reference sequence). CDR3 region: CASSLARGTEAFF. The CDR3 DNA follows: TGTGCCAGCAGCCTAGCGCGGGGCACTGAAGCTTTCTTT.

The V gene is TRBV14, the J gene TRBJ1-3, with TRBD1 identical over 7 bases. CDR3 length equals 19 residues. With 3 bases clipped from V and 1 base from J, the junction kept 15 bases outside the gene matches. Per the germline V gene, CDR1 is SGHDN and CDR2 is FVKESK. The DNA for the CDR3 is TGTGCCAGCAGCCACTTACGACCGGGACAGAGGGCTTCTGGAAACACCATATATTTT. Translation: CASSHLRPGQRASGNTIYF.

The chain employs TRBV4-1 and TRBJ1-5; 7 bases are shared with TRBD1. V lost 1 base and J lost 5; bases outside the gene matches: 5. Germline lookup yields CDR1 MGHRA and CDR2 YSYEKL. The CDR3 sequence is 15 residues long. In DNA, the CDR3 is TGCGCCAGCAGCCAAGCCGACAGGGAGGATCAGCCCCAGCATTTT. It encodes CASSQADREDQPQHF.

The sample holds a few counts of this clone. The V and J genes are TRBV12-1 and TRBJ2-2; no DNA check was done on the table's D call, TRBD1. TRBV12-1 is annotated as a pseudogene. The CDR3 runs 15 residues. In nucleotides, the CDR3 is TGTGCCAGCAGCTTTGGTCCTAGGGGCACCGGGGAGCTGTTTTTT. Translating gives CASSFGPRGTGELFF.

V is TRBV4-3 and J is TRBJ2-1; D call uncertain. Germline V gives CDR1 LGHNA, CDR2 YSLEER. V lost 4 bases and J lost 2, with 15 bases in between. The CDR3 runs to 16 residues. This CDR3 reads CASSPDVARAYNEQFF. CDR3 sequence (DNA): TGCGCCAGCAGCCCTGACGTCGCTCGGGCCTACAATGAGCAGTTCTTC.

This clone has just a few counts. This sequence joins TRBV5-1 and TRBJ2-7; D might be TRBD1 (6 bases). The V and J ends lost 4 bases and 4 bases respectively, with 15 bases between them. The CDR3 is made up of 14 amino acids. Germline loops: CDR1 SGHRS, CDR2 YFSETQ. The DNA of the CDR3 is TGCGCCAGCAGCCTGTCGACAGGAGGATACGAGCAGTACTTC. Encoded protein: CASSLSTGGYEQYF.

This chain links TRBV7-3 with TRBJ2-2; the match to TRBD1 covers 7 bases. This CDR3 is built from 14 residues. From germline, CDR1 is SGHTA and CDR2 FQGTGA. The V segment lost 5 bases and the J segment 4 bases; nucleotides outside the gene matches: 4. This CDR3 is CASSPPGGTGELFF. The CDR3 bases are TGTGCCAGCAGCCCCCCAGGGGGCACCGGGGAGCTGTTTTTT.

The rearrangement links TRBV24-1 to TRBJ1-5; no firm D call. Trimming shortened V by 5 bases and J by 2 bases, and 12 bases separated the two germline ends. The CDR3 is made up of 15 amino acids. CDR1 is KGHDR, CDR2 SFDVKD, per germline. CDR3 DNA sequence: TGTGCCACCAGTGGTGGTGGCCTGGGCAATCAGCCCCAGCATTTT. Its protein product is CATSGGGLGNQPQHF.

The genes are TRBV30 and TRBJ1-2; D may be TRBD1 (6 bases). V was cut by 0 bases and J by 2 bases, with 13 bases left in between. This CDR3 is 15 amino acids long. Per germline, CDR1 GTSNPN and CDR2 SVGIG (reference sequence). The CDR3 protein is CAWSVQGLPNYGYTF. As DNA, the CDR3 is TGTGCCTGGAGTGTACAGGGCTTACCAAACTATGGCTACACCTTC.

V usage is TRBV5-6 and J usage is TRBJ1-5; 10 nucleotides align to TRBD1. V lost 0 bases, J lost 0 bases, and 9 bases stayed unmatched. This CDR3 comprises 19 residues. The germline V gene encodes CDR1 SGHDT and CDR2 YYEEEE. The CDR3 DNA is TGTGCCAGCAGCTTGGGGCGACAGGGGGCCCGTTATAGCAATCAGCCCCAGCATTTT. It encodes CASSLGRQGARYSNQPQHF.

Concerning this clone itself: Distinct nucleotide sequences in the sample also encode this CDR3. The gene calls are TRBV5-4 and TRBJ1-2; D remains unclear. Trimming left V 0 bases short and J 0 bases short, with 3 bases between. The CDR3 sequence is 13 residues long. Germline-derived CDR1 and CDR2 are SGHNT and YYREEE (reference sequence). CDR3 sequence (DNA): TGTGCCAGCAGCTTGGACACTAACTATGGCTACACCTTC. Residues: CASSLDTNYGYTF.

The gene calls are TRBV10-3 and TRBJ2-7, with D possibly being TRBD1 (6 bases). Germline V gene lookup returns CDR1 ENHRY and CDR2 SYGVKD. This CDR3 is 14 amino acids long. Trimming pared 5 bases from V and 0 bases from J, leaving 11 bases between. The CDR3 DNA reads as TGTGCCATCAGTTCGACAGGTTACTCCTACGAGCAGTACTTC. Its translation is CAISSTGYSYEQYF.

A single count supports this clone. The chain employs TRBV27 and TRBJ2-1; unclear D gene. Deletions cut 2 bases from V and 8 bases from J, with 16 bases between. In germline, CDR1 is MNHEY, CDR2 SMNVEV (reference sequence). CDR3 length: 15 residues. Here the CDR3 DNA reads TGTGCCAGCAGTTTAAGGCCCACTGGGCACTATGAGCAGTTCTTC. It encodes CASSLRPTGHYEQFF.

The CDR3 nucleotides read TGTGCCAGCAGCAACTCGGGACAGAACACTGAAGCTTTCTTT. It is translated as CASSNSGQNTEAFF. The rearrangement uses TRBV6-5 and TRBJ1-1; D might be TRBD1 (6 bases). The germline V gene has CDR1 MNHEY and CDR2 SVGAGI. The CDR3 is made up of 14 amino acids. V was cut by 6 bases and J by 1 base, with 12 bases left in between.

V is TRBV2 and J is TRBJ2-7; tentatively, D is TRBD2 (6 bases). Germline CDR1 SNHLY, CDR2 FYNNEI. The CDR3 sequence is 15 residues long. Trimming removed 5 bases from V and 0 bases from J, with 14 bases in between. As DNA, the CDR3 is TGTGCCAGCAGTACCCGGGGGAGCGGCTCCTACGAGCAGTACTTC. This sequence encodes CASSTRGSGSYEQYF.

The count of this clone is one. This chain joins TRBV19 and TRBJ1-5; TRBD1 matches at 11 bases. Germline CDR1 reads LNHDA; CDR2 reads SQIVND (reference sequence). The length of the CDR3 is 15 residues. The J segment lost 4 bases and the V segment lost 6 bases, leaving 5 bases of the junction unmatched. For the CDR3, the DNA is TGTGCCAGTAGGCGGACAGGGGGCGGAAATCAGCCCCAGCATTTT. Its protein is CASRRTGGGNQPQHF.

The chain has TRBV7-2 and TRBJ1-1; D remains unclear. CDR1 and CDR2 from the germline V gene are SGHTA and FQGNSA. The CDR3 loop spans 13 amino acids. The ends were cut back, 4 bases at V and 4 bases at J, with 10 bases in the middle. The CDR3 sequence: CASSSRTFTEAFF. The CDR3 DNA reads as TGTGCCAGCAGCTCGAGAACGTTCACTGAAGCTTTCTTT.

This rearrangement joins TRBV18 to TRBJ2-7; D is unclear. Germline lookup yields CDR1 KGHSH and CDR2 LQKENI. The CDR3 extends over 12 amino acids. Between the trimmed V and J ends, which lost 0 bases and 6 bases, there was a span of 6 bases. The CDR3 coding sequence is TGTGCCAGCTCACCACCGGTCGGCGAGCAGTACTTC. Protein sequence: CASSPPVGEQYF.

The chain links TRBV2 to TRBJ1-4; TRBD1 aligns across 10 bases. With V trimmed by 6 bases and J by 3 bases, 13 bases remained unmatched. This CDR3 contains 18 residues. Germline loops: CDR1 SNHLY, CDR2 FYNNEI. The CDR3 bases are TGTGCCAGCAGGGATCCGGGACAGGGGAGGAGGGCTAATGAAAAACTGTTTTTT. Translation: CASRDPGQGRRANEKLFF. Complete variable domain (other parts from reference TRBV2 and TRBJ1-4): EPEVTQTPSHQVTQMGQEVILRCVPISNHLYFYWYRQILGQKVEFLVSFYNNEISEKSEIFDDQFSVERPDGSNFTLKIRSTKLEDSAMYFCASRDPGQGRRANEKLFFGSGTQLSVL.

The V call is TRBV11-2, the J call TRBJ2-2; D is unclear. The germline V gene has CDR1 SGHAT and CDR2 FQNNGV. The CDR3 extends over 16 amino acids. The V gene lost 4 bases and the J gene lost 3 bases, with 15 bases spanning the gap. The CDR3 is CASSSYNLGYTGELFF. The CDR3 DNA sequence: TGTGCCAGCAGCTCCTATAATCTCGGTTACACCGGGGAGCTGTTTTTT.

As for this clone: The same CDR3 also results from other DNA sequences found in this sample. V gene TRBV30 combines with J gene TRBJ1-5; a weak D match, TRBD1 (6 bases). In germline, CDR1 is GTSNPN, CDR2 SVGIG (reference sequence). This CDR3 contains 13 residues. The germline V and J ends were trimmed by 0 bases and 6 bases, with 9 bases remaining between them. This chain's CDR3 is CAWSVRGGQPQHF. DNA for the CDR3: TGTGCCTGGAGTGTACGAGGGGGTCAGCCCCAGCATTTT.

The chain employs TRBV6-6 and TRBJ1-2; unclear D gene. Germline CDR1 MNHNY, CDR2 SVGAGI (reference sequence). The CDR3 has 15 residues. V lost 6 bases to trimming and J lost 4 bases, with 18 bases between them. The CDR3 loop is CASRGDTHAGYGYTF. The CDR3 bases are TGTGCCAGCAGAGGCGACACTCACGCGGGCTATGGCTACACCTTC.

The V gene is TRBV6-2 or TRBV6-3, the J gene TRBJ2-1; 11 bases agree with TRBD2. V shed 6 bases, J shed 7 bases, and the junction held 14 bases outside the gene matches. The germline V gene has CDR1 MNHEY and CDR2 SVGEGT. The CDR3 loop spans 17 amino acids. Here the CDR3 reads CASSRQLALAGGNEQFF. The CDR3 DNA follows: TGTGCCAGCAGCCGACAATTGGCGCTAGCGGGAGGTAATGAGCAGTTCTTC.

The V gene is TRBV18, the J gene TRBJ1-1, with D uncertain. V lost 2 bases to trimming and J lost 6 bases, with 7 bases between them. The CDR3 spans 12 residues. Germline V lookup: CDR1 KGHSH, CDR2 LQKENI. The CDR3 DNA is TGTGCCAGCTCACCAATTCTCCCTGAAGCTTTCTTT. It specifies CASSPILPEAFF.